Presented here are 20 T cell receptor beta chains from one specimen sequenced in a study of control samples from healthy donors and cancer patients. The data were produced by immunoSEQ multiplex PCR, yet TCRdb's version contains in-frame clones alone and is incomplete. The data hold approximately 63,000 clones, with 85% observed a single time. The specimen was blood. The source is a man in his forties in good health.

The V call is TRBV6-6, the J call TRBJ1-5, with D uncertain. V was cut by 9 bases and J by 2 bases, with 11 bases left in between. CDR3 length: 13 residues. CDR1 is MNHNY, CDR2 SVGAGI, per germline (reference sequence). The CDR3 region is CASADPGNQPQHF. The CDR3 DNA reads TGTGCCAGTGCGGACCCAGGCAATCAGCCCCAGCATTTT.

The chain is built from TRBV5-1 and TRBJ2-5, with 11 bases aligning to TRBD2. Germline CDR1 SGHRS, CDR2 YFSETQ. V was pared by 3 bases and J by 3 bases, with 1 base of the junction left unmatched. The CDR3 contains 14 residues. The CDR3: CASSWGLAEETQYF. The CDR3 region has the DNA TGCGCCAGCAGCTGGGGACTAGCGGAAGAGACCCAGTACTTC.

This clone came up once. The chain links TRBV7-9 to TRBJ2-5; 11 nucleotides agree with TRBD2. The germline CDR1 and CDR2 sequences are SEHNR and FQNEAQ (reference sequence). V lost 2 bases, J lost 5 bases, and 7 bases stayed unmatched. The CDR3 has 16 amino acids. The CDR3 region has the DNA TGTGCCAGCAGCTTATTTACTAGCGGGAGTAGGGAGACCCAGTACTTC. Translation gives CASSLFTSGSRETQYF. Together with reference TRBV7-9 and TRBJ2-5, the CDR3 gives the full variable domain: DTGVSQNPRHKITKRGQNVTFRCDPISEHNRLYWYRQTLGQGPEFLTYFQNEAQLEKSRLLSDRFSAERPKGSFSTLEIQRTEQGDSAMYLCASSLFTSGSRETQYFGPGTRLLVL.

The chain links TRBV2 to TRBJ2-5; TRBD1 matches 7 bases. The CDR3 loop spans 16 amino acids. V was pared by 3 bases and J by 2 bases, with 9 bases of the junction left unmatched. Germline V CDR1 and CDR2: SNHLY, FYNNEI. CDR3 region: CASSDPLGTAQETQYF. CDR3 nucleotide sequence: TGTGCCAGCAGTGATCCCCTGGGGACAGCGCAAGAGACCCAGTACTTC.

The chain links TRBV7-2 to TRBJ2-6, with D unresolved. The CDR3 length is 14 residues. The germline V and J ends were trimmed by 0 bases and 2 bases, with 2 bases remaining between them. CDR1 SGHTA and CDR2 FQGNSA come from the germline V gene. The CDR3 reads CASSLAAGANVLTF. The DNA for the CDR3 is TGTGCCAGCAGCTTAGCGGCTGGGGCCAACGTCCTGACTTTC. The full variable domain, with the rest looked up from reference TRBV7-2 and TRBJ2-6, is GAGVSQSPSNKVTEKGKDVELRCDPISGHTALYWYRQSLGQGLEFLIYFQGNSAPDKSGLPSDRFSAERTGGSVSTLTIQRTQQEDSAVYLCASSLAAGANVLTFGAGSRLTVL.

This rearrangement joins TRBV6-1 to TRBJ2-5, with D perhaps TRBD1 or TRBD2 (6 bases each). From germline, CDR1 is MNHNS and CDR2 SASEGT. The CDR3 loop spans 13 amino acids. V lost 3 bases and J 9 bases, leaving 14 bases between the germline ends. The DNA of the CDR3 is TGTGCCAGCAGTGACAGGCCGGAGGGGGCCCAGTACTTC. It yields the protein CASSDRPEGAQYF.

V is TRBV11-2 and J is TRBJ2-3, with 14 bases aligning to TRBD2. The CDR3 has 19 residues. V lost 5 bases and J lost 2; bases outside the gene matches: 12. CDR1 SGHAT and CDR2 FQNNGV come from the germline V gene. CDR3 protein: CASSGTGLAGGRFTDTQYF. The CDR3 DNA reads TGTGCCAGCAGCGGAACCGGACTAGCGGGAGGACGTTTCACAGATACGCAGTATTTT.

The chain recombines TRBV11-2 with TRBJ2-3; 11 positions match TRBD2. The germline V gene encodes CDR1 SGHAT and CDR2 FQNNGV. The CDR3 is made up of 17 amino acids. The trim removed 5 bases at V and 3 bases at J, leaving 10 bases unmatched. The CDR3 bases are TGTGCCAGCAGCGGGAGAGAAACTAGCGGGAGTACAGATACGCAGTATTTT. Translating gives CASSGRETSGSTDTQYF.

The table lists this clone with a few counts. The CDR3 DNA reads TGTGCCAGCAGTTACCTTACGACGACAGACTCCTATGGCTACACCTTC. Its translation: CASSYLTTTDSYGYTF. This rearrangement joins TRBV6-5 to TRBJ1-2, with TRBD1 as a possible D gene (5 bases). V lost 2 bases and J lost 4, with 17 bases in between. CDR1 and CDR2 from the germline V gene are MNHEY and SVGAGI. This CDR3 spans 16 amino acids.

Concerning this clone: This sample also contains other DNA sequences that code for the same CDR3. This chain's CDR3 is CASSPQRSSYNEQFF. CDR3 DNA: TGTGCCAGCAGCCCCCAACGTAGCTCCTACAATGAGCAGTTCTTC. The chain is built from TRBV5-4 and TRBJ2-1, with D unresolved. V lost 4 bases and J 0 bases, leaving 11 bases between the germline ends. The V gene's germline CDR1 is SGHNT and CDR2 YYREEE (reference sequence). The CDR3 sequence is 15 residues long. Together with reference TRBV5-4 and TRBJ2-1, the CDR3 gives the full variable domain: ETGVTQSPTHLIKTRGQQVTLRCSSQSGHNTVSWYQQALGQGPQFIFQYYREEENGRGNFPPRFSGLQFPNYSSELNVNALELDDSALYLCASSPQRSSYNEQFFGPGTRLTVL.

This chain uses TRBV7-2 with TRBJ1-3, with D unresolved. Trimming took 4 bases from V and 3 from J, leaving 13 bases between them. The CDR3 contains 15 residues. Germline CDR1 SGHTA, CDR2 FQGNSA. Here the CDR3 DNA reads TGTGCCAGCAGCTCCACCCCGCATAGTGGAAACACCATATATTTT. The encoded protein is CASSSTPHSGNTIYF.

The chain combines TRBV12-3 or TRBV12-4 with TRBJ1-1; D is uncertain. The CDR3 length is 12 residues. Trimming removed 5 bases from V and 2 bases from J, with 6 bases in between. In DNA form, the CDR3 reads TGTGCCAGCAGTCGAGAAAACACTGAAGCTTTCTTT. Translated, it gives CASSRENTEAFF.

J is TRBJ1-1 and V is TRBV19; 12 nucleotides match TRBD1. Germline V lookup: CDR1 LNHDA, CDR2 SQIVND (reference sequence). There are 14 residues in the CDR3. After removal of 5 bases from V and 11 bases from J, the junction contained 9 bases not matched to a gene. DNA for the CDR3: TGTGCCAGTAGTCTGGGACAGGGGGCAAGATGGGCTTTCTTT. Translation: CASSLGQGARWAFF.

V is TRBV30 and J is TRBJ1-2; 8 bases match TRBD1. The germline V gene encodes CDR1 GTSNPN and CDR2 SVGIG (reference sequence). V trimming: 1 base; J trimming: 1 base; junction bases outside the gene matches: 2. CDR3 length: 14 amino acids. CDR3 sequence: CAWSAGGDNYGYTF. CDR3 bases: TGTGCCTGGAGTGCAGGGGGCGATAACTATGGCTACACCTTC.

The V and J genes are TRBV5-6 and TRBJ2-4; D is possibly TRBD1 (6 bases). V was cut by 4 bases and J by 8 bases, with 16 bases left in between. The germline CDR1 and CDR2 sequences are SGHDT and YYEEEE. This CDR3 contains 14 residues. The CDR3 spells CASSLADSIDIQYF. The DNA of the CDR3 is TGTGCCAGCAGCCTGGCGGACAGCATCGACATTCAGTACTTC.

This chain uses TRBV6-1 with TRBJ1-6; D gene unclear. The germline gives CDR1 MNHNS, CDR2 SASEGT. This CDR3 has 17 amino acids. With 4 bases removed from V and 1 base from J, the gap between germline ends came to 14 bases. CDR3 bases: TGTGCCAGCAGTGGACCAGGACGGGAATCCTATAATTCACCCCTCCACTTT. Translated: CASSGPGRESYNSPLHF.

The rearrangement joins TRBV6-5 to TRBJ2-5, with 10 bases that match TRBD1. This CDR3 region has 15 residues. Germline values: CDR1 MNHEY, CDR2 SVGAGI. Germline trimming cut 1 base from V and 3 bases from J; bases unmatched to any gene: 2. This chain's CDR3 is CASSYLGQGKETQYF. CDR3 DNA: TGTGCCAGCAGTTACTTGGGACAGGGGAAAGAGACCCAGTACTTC.

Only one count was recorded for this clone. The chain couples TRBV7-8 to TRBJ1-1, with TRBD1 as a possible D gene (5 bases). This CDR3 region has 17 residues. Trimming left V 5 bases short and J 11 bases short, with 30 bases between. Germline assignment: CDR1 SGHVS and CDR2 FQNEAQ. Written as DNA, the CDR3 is TGTGCCAGCAGCAGGGCCCGGGTCGGGGACGCGCGAATGGATGCTTTCTTT. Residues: CASSRARVGDARMDAFF.

The CDR3 here is CASSEFAGGQETQYF. In nucleotides, the CDR3 is TGTGCCAGCAGTGAATTCGCGGGGGGTCAAGAGACCCAGTACTTC. This chain uses TRBV6-1 with TRBJ2-5; 8 nucleotides agree with TRBD2. V dropped 2 bases and J dropped 2; count of bases not matched to a gene: 4. This CDR3 has 15 amino acids. Germline lookup yields CDR1 MNHNS and CDR2 SASEGT.

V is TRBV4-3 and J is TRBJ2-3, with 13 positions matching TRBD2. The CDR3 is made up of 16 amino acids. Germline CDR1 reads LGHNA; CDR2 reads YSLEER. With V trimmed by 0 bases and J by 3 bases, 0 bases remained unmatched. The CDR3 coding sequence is TGCGCCAGCAGCCAAGAACTAGCGGGGGGGACAGATACGCAGTATTTT. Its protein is CASSQELAGGTDTQYF.